This paragraph covers one T cell receptor beta chain sequence. Its matching antigen is unknown. J was trimmed by 2 bases and V by 4 bases; bases with no gene match: 1. Germline V gene data show CDR1 as LGHNA and CDR2 as YNFKEQ. CDR3 size: 16 residues. This record belongs to a study of vaccination effects on CD4 cells after COVID-19. Study outcomes and limitations: Late post-vaccination, clones induced by infection and those induced by vaccine underwent marked clonal contraction.

Produced via immunoSEQ multiplex PCR; TCRdb's table is partial and in-frame only. Of tens of thousands of clones in the sample, almost 85% were seen once. Antigen-specific CD4+ T cells were expanded with viral peptide pools in the ViraFEST assay before sequencing. CD4+ T cell isolation took place after less than 13 days of culture. Participants got two doses of BNT162b2 or mRNA-1273 vaccine. This material consisted of CD4+ T cells from PBMCs cultured with HCoV-NL63 spike peptides, taken after COVID-19 vaccination. This sequence originates from a human donor who received a COVID-19 vaccine. Some clones in this sample may be carry-over from other donors' samples. J is TRBJ2-3 and V is TRBV4-2; the match to TRBD2 covers 15 bases. The CDR3 protein is CASSRTSGGATDTQYF. CDR3 DNA sequence: TGTGCCAGCAGCCGGACTAGCGGGGGGGCCACAGATACGCAGTATTTT.